One and the same sample provided the 28 T cell receptor beta chains below, sequenced in a study of blood T cells in healthy people across ages. A second PCR, run for roughly 7 to 11 cycles, used a sample-barcoded 5' primer plus a J-beta primer mix. In TCRdb, the 5' RACE reads were re-called with MiXCR into one record per CDR3 protein. The sample contains roughly 1.5 million distinct CDR3 sequences, approximately 43% of which appear only once. The material sequenced was blood. Receptors originate from a woman between 18 and 29 years old in good health.

This clonotype was counted a few times. Here the CDR3 reads CASSTADRMAFF. In DNA form, the CDR3 reads TGTGCCAGCAGTACGGCCGACAGGATGGCTTTCTTT. The genes are TRBV27 and TRBJ1-1; possible D gene TRBD1, 6 bases. There are 12 residues in the CDR3. V shed 5 bases and J shed 11 bases, with 15 bases lying between them. CDR1 is MNHEY, CDR2 SMNVEV, per germline (reference sequence).

The chain carries TRBV11-2 and TRBJ1-1; unclear D gene. From germline, CDR1 is SGHAT and CDR2 FQNNGV. The CDR3 consists of 19 residues. V gave up 8 bases and J gave up 0 bases, with 28 bases separating them. The CDR3 here is CASGRGGRKHYPLNTEAFF. The DNA of the CDR3 is TGTGCCAGCGGGCGGGGAGGGAGGAAGCATTATCCCCTGAACACTGAAGCTTTCTTT.

The J gene is TRBJ2-3, the V gene TRBV20-1; D is perhaps TRBD2 (5 bases). Between the trimmed V and J ends, which lost 2 bases and 4 bases, there was a span of 13 bases. The germline gives CDR1 DFQATT, CDR2 SNEGSKA (reference sequence). This CDR3 has 14 amino acids. For the CDR3, the DNA is TGCAGTGCTAGACCCCCCCGGGGTGCAGATACGCAGTATTTT. Its protein is CSARPPRGADTQYF.

The gene calls are TRBV20-1 and TRBJ2-3, with 10 nucleotides matching TRBD2. Germline V gene sequence: CDR1 DFQATT, CDR2 SNEGSKA (reference sequence). This CDR3 comprises 14 residues. With 6 bases clipped from V and 1 base from J, the junction kept 4 bases outside the gene matches. The CDR3 DNA reads TGCAGTGCACCGGGACTAGCGCGCACAGATACGCAGTATTTT. Translated, it gives CSAPGLARTDTQYF.

The gene calls are TRBV20-1 and TRBJ1-4; the match to TRBD1 covers 8 bases. The V and J ends lost 3 bases and 7 bases, in that order; junction bases with no gene match: 10. CDR1 and CDR2 (germline): DFQATT, SNEGSKA (reference sequence). CDR3 length equals 15 residues. The CDR3 spells CSASPGQGLVEKLFF. CDR3 in DNA: TGCAGTGCTAGTCCTGGACAGGGTTTAGTTGAAAAACTGTTTTTT.

The CDR3 sequence is CSASTGDLVWSDTQYF. DNA of the CDR3: TGCAGTGCCAGCACGGGGGACCTAGTTTGGTCAGATACGCAGTATTTT. The chain couples TRBV20-1 to TRBJ2-3, with a possible D match to TRBD2 (6 bases). V was cut by 6 bases and J by 4 bases, with 23 bases left in between. CDR1 and CDR2 (germline): DFQATT, SNEGSKA (reference sequence). The CDR3 is made up of 16 amino acids.

The chain carries TRBV30 and TRBJ2-1; no firm D call. The CDR3 is 14 amino acids. Deletions cut 1 base from V and 0 bases from J, with 7 bases between. The germline V gene has CDR1 GTSNPN and CDR2 SVGIG (reference sequence). The CDR3 loop is CAWSGISSYNEQFF. CDR3 coding DNA: TGTGCCTGGAGTGGAATAAGCTCCTACAATGAGCAGTTCTTC.

The V call is TRBV12-3 or TRBV12-4, the J call TRBJ1-2; possibly TRBD1 for D (6 bases). CDR3 size: 13 residues. Trimming cost V 5 bases and J 7 bases, with 14 bases left between them. Written as DNA, the CDR3 is TGTGCCAGCAGTGTGCAGGGGCCGGTTGGCTACACCTTC. Encoded protein: CASSVQGPVGYTF.

This chain uses TRBV5-1 with TRBJ1-3; D is undetermined. The germline V gene has CDR1 SGHRS and CDR2 YFSETQ. Trimming left V 7 bases short and J 8 bases short, with 10 bases between. The CDR3 extends over 11 amino acids. The CDR3 reads CASGPTDTIYF. CDR3 coding DNA: TGCGCCAGCGGCCCGACTGACACCATATATTTT.

At least ten counts were recorded for this clonotype. The chain carries TRBV29-1 and TRBJ2-1, with D possibly TRBD2 on 5 matching bases. Germline V gene lookup returns CDR1 SQVTM and CDR2 ANQGSEA. V shed 4 bases and J shed 6 bases, with 13 bases lying between them. This CDR3 is 13 amino acids long. The CDR3 here is CSVVGLATNEQFF. CDR3 nucleotide sequence: TGCAGCGTTGTCGGTCTAGCAACCAATGAGCAGTTCTTC.

The chain recombines TRBV2 with TRBJ2-2; D call uncertain. From germline, CDR1 is SNHLY and CDR2 FYNNEI. The CDR3 length is 15 residues. Trimming took off 5 bases at V and 0 bases at J, with 10 bases between the two ends. Here the CDR3 reads CASSLQRSNTGELFF. The CDR3 nucleotides are TGTGCCAGCAGTTTGCAACGGTCGAACACCGGGGAGCTGTTTTTT.

This clonotype showed up many times. The rearrangement uses TRBV6-2 or TRBV6-3 and TRBJ2-1; no clear D gene. The V and J ends lost 7 bases and 13 bases respectively, with 14 bases between them. The CDR3 has 11 amino acids. Germline assignment: CDR1 MNHEY and CDR2 SVGEGT. This CDR3 is CASTKGPEQFF. In DNA, the CDR3 is TGTGCCAGCACCAAAGGGCCGGAACAGTTCTTC.

The rearrangement uses TRBV10-3 and TRBJ2-1; 10 bases align to TRBD2. Losses at the gene ends were 10 bases for V and 4 bases for J; bases not matched to a gene: 7. Germline loops: CDR1 ENHRY, CDR2 SYGVKD. The CDR3 contains 14 residues. CDR3 sequence: CASLPLAGYNEQFF. CDR3 in DNA: TGTGCCAGCCTTCCACTAGCGGGATACAATGAGCAGTTCTTC.

The rearrangement joins TRBV4-1 to TRBJ2-7, with D unclear. The CDR3 is 12 amino acids. Germline V gene data show CDR1 as MGHRA and CDR2 as YSYEKL. Trimming left V 0 bases short and J 10 bases short, with 10 bases between. The CDR3 is CASSQDGLDQYF. DNA for the CDR3: TGCGCCAGCAGCCAAGACGGTCTAGACCAGTACTTC.

The table lists this clonotype with a few counts. This sequence joins TRBV7-2 and TRBJ1-5; D unclear. Germline V gene data show CDR1 as SGHTA and CDR2 as FQGNSA. This CDR3 contains 13 residues. V was shortened by 5 bases and J by 4 bases, with 9 bases between the two germline ends. The CDR3 DNA follows: TGTGCCAGCAGCCAACAATCGAATCAGCCCCAGCATTTT. Translation gives CASSQQSNQPQHF.

This clonotype was picked up many times. V is TRBV12-3 or TRBV12-4 and J is TRBJ1-2; D uncertain. V lost 6 bases, J lost 3 bases, and 8 bases lay in between. This CDR3 region has 12 residues. This CDR3 is CASSPGDYGYTF. CDR3 coding DNA: TGTGCCAGCAGCCCGGGAGACTATGGCTACACCTTC.

The chain uses TRBV3-1 and TRBJ1-1, with D hard to call. V lost 3 bases to trimming and J lost 0 bases, with 8 bases between them. The V gene's germline CDR1 is LGHDT and CDR2 YNNKEL (reference sequence). CDR3 length: 14 amino acids. DNA of the CDR3: TGTGCCAGCAGCCAGGGTCCTCTGAACACTGAAGCTTTCTTT. It specifies CASSQGPLNTEAFF.

V is TRBV12-3 or TRBV12-4 and J is TRBJ1-4; 8 bases fit TRBD1. With V trimmed by 4 bases and J by 8 bases, 9 bases remained unmatched. The CDR3 consists of 15 residues. DNA of the CDR3: TGTGCCAGCAGTTCCCCACAGGGGGTAGGGGAAAAACTGTTTTTT. Protein: CASSSPQGVGEKLFF.

This clonotype was recorded a few times. V usage is TRBV7-2 and J usage is TRBJ1-5; 9 bases map to TRBD1. CDR3 length: 17 amino acids. The germline gives CDR1 SGHTA, CDR2 FQGNSA. The trim removed 1 base at V and 0 bases at J, leaving 4 bases unmatched. The CDR3 coding sequence is TGTGCCAGCAGCTTAGTTGGGACAGGGCTTAGCAATCAGCCCCAGCATTTT. This encodes CASSLVGTGLSNQPQHF.

A few counts support this clonotype. This chain joins TRBV7-2 and TRBJ1-1; perhaps TRBD1 as D (5 bases). CDR3 length: 16 residues. Between the trimmed V and J ends, which lost 5 bases and 2 bases, there was a span of 18 bases. Germline V CDR1 and CDR2: SGHTA, FQGNSA. The CDR3 spells CASSPPLGLLNTEAFF. The CDR3 coding sequence is TGTGCCAGCAGCCCGCCGTTGGGACTTTTAAACACTGAAGCTTTCTTT.

The chain joins TRBV7-9 to TRBJ2-3; TRBD2 matches at 11 bases. Germline V gene lookup returns CDR1 SEHNR and CDR2 FQNEAQ (reference sequence). The CDR3 totals 17 residues. V shed 2 bases and J 4 bases; nucleotides not matched to a gene: 8. The CDR3 region is CASSLKPGLAVPDTQYF. In DNA form, the CDR3 reads TGTGCCAGCAGCTTAAAACCGGGACTAGCGGTCCCAGATACGCAGTATTTT.

With respect to this clonotype: This clone may be a read error of a much larger clone one base away. The chain couples TRBV4-2 to TRBJ2-5; unclear D gene. Germline V gives CDR1 LGHNA, CDR2 YNFKEQ. The V and J ends lost 1 base and 11 bases respectively, with 14 bases between them. This CDR3 spans 13 amino acids. The CDR3 DNA reads TGTGCCAGCAGCCAAGTGACTCTCGGTGAGCAGTACTTC. Translated, it gives CASSQVTLGEQYF.

V usage is TRBV7-9 and J usage is TRBJ2-7, with 9 positions matching TRBD1. The germline V gene has CDR1 SEHNR and CDR2 FQNEAQ (reference sequence). The CDR3 is made up of 14 amino acids. The V and J ends lost 5 bases and 7 bases, in that order; junction bases with no gene match: 9. CDR3 amino acids: CASSLGQGLHEQYF. The DNA of the CDR3 is TGTGCCAGCAGCCTGGGACAGGGTTTGCATGAGCAGTACTTC.

V gene TRBV20-1 combines with J gene TRBJ2-5; TRBD2 agrees at 9 bases. CDR1 DFQATT and CDR2 SNEGSKA come from the germline V gene (reference sequence). J lost 6 bases, V lost 6 bases, and 11 bases had no gene match. CDR3 length: 14 residues. The DNA for the CDR3 is TGCAGTGCCCCGTGGGCGGGAGGGCTAAAGACCCAGTACTTC. It codes for CSAPWAGGLKTQYF.

This rearrangement joins TRBV5-1 to TRBJ2-1; D possibly corresponds to TRBD2 (5 bases). Deletions cut 1 base from V and 0 bases from J, with 11 bases between. Germline loops: CDR1 SGHRS, CDR2 YFSETQ. The CDR3 contains 16 residues. DNA of the CDR3: TGCGCCAGCAGCTTGTTTGCGGGCGCCTCCTACAATGAGCAGTTCTTC. Protein product: CASSLFAGASYNEQFF. Based on the CDR3 plus reference TRBV5-1 and TRBJ2-1, the full variable domain is KAGVTQTPRYLIKTRGQQVTLSCSPISGHRSVSWYQQTPGQGLQFLFEYFSETQRNKGNFPGRFSGRQFSNSRSEMNVSTLELGDSALYLCASSLFAGASYNEQFFGPGTRLTVL.

This clonotype came up a few times. This chain joins TRBV5-1 and TRBJ2-2, with a possible D match to TRBD2 (5 bases). Trimming cost V 5 bases and J 1 base, with 6 bases left between them. The CDR3 length is 13 residues. The germline V gene has CDR1 SGHRS and CDR2 YFSETQ. CDR3 protein: CASRGENTGELFF. DNA of the CDR3: TGCGCCAGCAGGGGAGAGAACACCGGGGAGCTGTTTTTT.

The V call is TRBV27, the J call TRBJ2-1; TRBD2 aligns across 8 bases. The CDR3 spans 15 residues. Germline CDR1 reads MNHEY; CDR2 reads SMNVEV (reference sequence). V shed 6 bases and J 0 bases; nucleotides not matched to a gene: 4. This CDR3 is CASRRSGSSYNEQFF. The CDR3 DNA is TGTGCCAGCAGGCGAAGCGGGAGCTCCTACAATGAGCAGTTCTTC.

This chain links TRBV19 with TRBJ1-1; 8 bases are shared with TRBD1. The CDR3 is made up of 15 amino acids. Germline V gene sequence: CDR1 LNHDA, CDR2 SQIVND (reference sequence). The V and J ends lost 8 bases and 1 base, in that order; junction bases with no gene match: 9. The chain's CDR3 is CASPSPGTGNTEAFF. CDR3 sequence (DNA): TGTGCCAGTCCTTCCCCCGGGACAGGGAACACTGAAGCTTTCTTT.